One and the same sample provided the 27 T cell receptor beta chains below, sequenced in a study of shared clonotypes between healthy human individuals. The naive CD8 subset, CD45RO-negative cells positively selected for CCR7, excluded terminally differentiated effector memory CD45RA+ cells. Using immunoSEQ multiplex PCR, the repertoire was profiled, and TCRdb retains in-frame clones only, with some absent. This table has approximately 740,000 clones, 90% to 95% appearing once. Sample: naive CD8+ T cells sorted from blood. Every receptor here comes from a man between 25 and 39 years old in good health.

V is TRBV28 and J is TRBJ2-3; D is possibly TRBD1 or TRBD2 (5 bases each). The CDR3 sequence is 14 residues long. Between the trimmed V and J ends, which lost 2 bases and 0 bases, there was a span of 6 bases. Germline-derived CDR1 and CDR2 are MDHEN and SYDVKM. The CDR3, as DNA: TGTGCCAGCAGTTTACGGGACAGCACAGATACGCAGTATTTT. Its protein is CASSLRDSTDTQYF.

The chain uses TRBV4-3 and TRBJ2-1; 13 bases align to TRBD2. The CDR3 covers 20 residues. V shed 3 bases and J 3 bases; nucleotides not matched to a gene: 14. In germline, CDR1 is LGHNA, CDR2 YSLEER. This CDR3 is CASSQGGLAGERGVYNEQFF. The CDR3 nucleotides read TGCGCCAGCAGCCAGGGTGGACTAGCGGGAGAACGCGGAGTCTACAATGAGCAGTTCTTC.

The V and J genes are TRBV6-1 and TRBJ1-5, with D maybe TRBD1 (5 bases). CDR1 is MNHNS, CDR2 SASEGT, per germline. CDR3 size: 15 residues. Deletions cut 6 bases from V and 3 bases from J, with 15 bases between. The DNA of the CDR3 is TGTGCCAGCAGACTCATGGGAGGGGACAATCAGCCCCAGCATTTT. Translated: CASRLMGGDNQPQHF.

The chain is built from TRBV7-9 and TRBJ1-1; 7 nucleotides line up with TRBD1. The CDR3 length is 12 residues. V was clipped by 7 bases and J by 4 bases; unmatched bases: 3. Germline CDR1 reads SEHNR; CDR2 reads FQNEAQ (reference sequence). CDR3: CASTQGGTEAFF. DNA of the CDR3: TGTGCCAGCACCCAGGGGGGCACTGAAGCTTTCTTT.

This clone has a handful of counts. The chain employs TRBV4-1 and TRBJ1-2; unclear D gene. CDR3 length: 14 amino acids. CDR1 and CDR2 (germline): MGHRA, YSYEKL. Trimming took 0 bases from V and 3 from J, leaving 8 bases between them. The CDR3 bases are TGCGCCAGCAGCCAAGACGCCGTTGACTATGGCTACACCTTC. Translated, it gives CASSQDAVDYGYTF.

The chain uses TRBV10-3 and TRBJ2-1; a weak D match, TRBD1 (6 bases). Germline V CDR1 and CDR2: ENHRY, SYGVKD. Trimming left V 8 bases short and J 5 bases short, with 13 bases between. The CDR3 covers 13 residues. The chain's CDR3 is CAIGRTENNEQFF. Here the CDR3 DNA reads TGTGCCATCGGAAGGACAGAAAACAATGAGCAGTTCTTC.

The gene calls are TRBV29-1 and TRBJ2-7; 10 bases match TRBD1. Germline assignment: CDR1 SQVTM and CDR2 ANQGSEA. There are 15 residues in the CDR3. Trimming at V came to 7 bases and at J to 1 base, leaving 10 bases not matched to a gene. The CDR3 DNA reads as TGCAGCGCAGACGACAGGGGGCGCGGGTCCTACGAGCAGTACTTC. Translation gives CSADDRGRGSYEQYF.

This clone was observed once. The CDR3 reads CASSLAAGGPDNEQFF. The CDR3 nucleotides are TGTGCCAGCAGCTTAGCAGCGGGAGGGCCGGATAATGAGCAGTTCTTC. This rearrangement joins TRBV7-9 to TRBJ2-1; 10 positions match TRBD2. Germline assignment: CDR1 SEHNR and CDR2 FQNEAQ (reference sequence). The CDR3 extends over 16 amino acids. Unmatched junction bases numbered 6, after V lost 0 bases and J lost 7 bases. Together with reference TRBV7-9 and TRBJ2-1, the CDR3 gives the full variable domain: DTGVSQNPRHKITKRGQNVTFRCDPISEHNRLYWYRQTLGQGPEFLTYFQNEAQLEKSRLLSDRFSAERPKGSFSTLEIQRTEQGDSAMYLCASSLAAGGPDNEQFFGPGTRLTVL.

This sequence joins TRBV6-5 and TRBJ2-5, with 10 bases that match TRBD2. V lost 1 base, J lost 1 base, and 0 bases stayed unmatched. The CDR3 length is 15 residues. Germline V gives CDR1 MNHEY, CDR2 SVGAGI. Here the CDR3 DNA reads TGTGCCAGCAGTTACTGGACTAGCGGCCAAGAGACCCAGTACTTC. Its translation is CASSYWTSGQETQYF.

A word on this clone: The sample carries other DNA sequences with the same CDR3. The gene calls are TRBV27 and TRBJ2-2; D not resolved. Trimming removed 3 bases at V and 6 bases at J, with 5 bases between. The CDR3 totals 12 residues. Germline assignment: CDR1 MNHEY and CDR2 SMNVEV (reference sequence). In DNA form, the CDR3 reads TGTGCCAGCAGTTTTGGGGCCGGGGAGCTGTTTTTT. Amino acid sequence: CASSFGAGELFF.

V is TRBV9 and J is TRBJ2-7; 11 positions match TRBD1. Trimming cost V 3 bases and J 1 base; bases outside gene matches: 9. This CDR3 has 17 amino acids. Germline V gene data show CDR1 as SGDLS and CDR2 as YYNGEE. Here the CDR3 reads CASSATQDRGPSYEQYF. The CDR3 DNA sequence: TGTGCCAGCAGCGCGACCCAGGACAGGGGGCCTTCCTACGAGCAGTACTTC. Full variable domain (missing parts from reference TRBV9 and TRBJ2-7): DSGVTQTPKHLITATGQRVTLRCSPRSGDLSVYWYQQSLDQGLQFLIQYYNGEERAKGNILERFSAQQFPDLHSELNLSSLELGDSALYFCASSATQDRGPSYEQYFGPGTRLTVT.

The CDR3 loop reads CASSISRTEAFF. Here the CDR3 DNA reads TGTGCCAGTAGTATATCTAGGACTGAAGCTTTCTTT. The chain has TRBV19 and TRBJ1-1; the D is unclear. V lost 2 bases and J lost 5, with 6 bases in between. The CDR3 runs to 12 residues. Germline lookup yields CDR1 LNHDA and CDR2 SQIVND (reference sequence). Based on the CDR3 plus reference TRBV19 and TRBJ1-1, the full variable domain is DGGITQSPKYLFRKEGQNVTLSCEQNLNHDAMYWYRQDPGQGLRLIYYSQIVNDFQKGDIAEGYSVSREKKESFPLTVTSAQKNPTAFYLCASSISRTEAFFGQGTRLTVV.

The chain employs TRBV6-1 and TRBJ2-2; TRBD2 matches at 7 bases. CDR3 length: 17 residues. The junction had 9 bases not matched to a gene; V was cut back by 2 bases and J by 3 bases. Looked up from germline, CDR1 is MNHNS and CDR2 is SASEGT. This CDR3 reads CASSEFILAGDTGELFF. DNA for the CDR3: TGTGCCAGCAGTGAATTTATCTTGGCGGGAGACACCGGGGAGCTGTTTTTT.

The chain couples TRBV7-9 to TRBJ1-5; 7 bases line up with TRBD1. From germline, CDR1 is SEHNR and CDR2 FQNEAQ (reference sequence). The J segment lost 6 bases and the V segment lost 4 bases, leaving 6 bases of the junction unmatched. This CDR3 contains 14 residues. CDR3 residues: CASSSSQGVQPQHF. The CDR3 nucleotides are TGTGCCAGCAGCTCCTCCCAGGGGGTTCAGCCCCAGCATTTT.

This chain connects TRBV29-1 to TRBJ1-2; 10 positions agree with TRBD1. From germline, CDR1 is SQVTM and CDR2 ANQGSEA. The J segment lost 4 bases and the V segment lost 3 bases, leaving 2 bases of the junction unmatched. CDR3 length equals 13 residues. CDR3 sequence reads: CSVDDRGLYGYTF. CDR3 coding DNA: TGCAGCGTTGACGACAGGGGGCTCTATGGCTACACCTTC.

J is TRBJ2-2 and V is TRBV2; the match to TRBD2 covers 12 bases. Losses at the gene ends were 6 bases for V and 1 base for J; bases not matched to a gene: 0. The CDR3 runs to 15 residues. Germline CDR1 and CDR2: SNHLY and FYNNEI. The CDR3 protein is CASRGLAGNTGELFF. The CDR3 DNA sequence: TGTGCCAGCAGGGGACTAGCGGGGAACACCGGGGAGCTGTTTTTT.

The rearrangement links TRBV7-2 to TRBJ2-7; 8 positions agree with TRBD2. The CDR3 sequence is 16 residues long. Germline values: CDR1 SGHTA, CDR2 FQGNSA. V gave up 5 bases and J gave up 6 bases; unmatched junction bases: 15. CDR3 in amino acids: CASSRPGLVAVGEQYF. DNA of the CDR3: TGTGCCAGCAGCCGACCGGGACTAGTGGCGGTCGGCGAGCAGTACTTC.

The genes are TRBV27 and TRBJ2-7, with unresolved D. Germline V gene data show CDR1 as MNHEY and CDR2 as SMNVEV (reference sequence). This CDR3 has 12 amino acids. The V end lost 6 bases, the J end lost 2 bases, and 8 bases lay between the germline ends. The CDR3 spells CASRRAPYEQYF. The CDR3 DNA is TGTGCCAGCAGGAGAGCGCCCTACGAGCAGTACTTC.

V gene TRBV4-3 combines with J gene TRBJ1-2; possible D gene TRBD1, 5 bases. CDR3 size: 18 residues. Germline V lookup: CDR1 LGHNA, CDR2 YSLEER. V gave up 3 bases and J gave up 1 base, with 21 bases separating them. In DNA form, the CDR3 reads TGCGCCAGCAGCCAGCCCCGAGGACACCGCGCCCTTAACTATGGCTACACCTTC. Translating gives CASSQPRGHRALNYGYTF.

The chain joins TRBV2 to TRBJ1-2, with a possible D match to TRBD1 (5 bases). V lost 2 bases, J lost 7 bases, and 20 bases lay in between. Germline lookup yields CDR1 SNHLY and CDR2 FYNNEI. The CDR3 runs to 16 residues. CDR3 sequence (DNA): TGTGCCAGCAGTGAATCGTCAGGGAAATGGTTTAGTGGCTACACCTTC. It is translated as CASSESSGKWFSGYTF. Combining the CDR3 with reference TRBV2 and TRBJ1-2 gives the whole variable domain EPEVTQTPSHQVTQMGQEVILRCVPISNHLYFYWYRQILGQKVEFLVSFYNNEISEKSEIFDDQFSVERPDGSNFTLKIRSTKLEDSAMYFCASSESSGKWFSGYTFGSGTRLTVV.

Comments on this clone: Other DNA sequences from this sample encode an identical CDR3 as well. CDR3 nucleotides: TGTGCCAGCAGCTCCCGGGACTCCTCCTACAATGAGCAGTTCTTC. Amino acids: CASSSRDSSYNEQFF. This chain joins TRBV11-3 and TRBJ2-1; D perhaps matches TRBD2 (6 bases). Germline values: CDR1 SGHNT, CDR2 YENEEA. This CDR3 region has 15 residues. V gave up 4 bases and J gave up 0 bases, with 10 bases separating them.

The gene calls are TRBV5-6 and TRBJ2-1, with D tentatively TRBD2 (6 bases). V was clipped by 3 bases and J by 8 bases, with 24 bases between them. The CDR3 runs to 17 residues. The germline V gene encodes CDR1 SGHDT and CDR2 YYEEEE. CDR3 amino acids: CASSSYHSGLLFDEQFF. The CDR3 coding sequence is TGTGCCAGCAGCTCCTATCACTCGGGACTCTTATTCGATGAGCAGTTCTTC.

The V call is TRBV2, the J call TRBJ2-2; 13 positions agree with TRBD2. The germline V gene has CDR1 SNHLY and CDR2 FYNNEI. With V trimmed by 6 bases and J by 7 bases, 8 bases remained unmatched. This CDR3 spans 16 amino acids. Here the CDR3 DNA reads TGTGCCAGCAGCAACGGACTAGCGGGAGTTTTCGGGGAGCTGTTTTTT. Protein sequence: CASSNGLAGVFGELFF.

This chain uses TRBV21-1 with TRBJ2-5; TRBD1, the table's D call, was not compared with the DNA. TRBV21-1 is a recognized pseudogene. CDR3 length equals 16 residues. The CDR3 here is CASSKAQGGWTETQYF. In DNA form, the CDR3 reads TGTGCCAGCAGCAAGGCTCAGGGTGGTTGGACAGAGACCCAGTACTTC.

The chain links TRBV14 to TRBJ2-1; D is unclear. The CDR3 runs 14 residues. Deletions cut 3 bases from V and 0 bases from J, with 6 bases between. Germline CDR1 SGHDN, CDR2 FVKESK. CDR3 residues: CASSQASSYNEQFF. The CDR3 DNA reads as TGTGCCAGCAGCCAGGCTAGCTCCTACAATGAGCAGTTCTTC.

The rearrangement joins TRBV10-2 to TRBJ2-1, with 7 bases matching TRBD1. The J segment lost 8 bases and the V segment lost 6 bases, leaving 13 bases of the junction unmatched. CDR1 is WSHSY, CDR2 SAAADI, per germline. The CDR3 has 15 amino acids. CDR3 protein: CASRYGTEIGYEQFF. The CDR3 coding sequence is TGCGCCAGCAGGTACGGGACAGAGATTGGCTATGAGCAGTTCTTC.

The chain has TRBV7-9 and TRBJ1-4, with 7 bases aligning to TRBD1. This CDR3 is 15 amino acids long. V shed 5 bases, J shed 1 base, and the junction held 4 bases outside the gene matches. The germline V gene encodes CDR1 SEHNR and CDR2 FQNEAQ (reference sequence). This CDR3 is CASSPYRGTNEKLFF. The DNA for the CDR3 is TGTGCCAGCAGCCCATACAGGGGAACTAATGAAAAACTGTTTTTT.